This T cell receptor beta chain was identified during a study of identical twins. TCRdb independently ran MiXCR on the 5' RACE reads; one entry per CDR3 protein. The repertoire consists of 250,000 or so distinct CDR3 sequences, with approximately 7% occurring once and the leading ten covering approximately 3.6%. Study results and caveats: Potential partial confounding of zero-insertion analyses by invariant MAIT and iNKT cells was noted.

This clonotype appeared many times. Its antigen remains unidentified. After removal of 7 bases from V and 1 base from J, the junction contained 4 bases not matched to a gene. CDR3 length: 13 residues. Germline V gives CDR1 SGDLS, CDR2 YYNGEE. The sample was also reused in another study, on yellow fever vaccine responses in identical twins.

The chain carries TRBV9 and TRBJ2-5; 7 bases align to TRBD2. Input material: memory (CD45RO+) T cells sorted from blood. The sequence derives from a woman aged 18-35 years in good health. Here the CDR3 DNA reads TGTGCCAGCCAGCGGGGAACCCAAGAGACCCAGTACTTC. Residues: CASQRGTQETQYF.